The 28 T cell receptor beta chains below all came from one sample that was sequenced in a study of blood T cells in healthy people across ages (dated by TCRdb to between 2015 and 2017). Library creation used 5' RACE. TCRdb records Illumina HiSeq 2500 as the sequencer. A second PCR of roughly 7 to 11 cycles was performed with a sample-barcoded 5' primer and a J-beta primer mix. TCRdb reworked the public reads: Q25 trimming with fastp, MiXCR clone assembly, productive beta chains retained. Rows matching on CDR3 protein sequence are summarized as one entry with the most common DNA and genes. The sample table lists approximately 800,000 distinct CDR3 sequences, under 30% of them with a count of one. The biggest ten clones account for approximately 2.9% of the sample. This sample was shared with a second study, whose subject was T cells of mothers and their children.

What was sequenced was blood. The receptors were gathered from a boy aged 5-17 years in good health.

The sample holds a few counts of this clonotype. The J gene is TRBJ2-6, the V gene TRBV10-2; either TRBD1 or TRBD2 may supply D (6 bases each). V lost 8 bases and J lost 4, with 15 bases in between. Germline CDR1 is WSHSY and CDR2 is SAAADI. The CDR3 has 15 residues. CDR3 bases: TGCGCCAGCGGAAAGGGGGGCGAAGGGGCCAACGTCCTGACTTTC. Translation: CASGKGGEGANVLTF.

The rearrangement uses TRBV10-2 and TRBJ2-6; D is unresolved. Germline V gene sequence: CDR1 WSHSY, CDR2 SAAADI. The CDR3 spans 16 residues. The ends were cut back, 4 bases at V and 4 bases at J, with 14 bases in the middle. Written as DNA, the CDR3 is TGCGCCAGCAGTGGGGGAAGAGCCCTCGGGGCCAACGTCCTGACTTTC. Protein product: CASSGGRALGANVLTF.

The chain is built from TRBV6-1 and TRBJ2-5, with 11 bases aligning to TRBD2. CDR1 and CDR2 from the germline V gene are MNHNS and SASEGT. This CDR3 contains 16 residues. Trimming took 6 bases from V and 4 from J; bases not matched to a gene: 10. The CDR3 sequence is CASSDGLAGAGETQYF. The CDR3 DNA reads TGTGCCAGCAGCGACGGACTAGCGGGCGCGGGAGAGACCCAGTACTTC.

The rearrangement joins TRBV4-1 to TRBJ1-4, with D maybe TRBD1 (5 bases). The CDR3 runs to 17 residues. V was pared by 0 bases and J by 0 bases, with 11 bases between. CDR1 and CDR2 (germline): MGHRA, YSYEKL. The CDR3 loop reads CASSQDWGDPTNEKLFF. The DNA for the CDR3 is TGCGCCAGCAGCCAAGATTGGGGGGACCCAACTAATGAAAAACTGTTTTTT.

The chain recombines TRBV20-1 with TRBJ2-5; D is perhaps TRBD2 (7 bases). CDR1 and CDR2 (germline): DFQATT, SNEGSKA (reference sequence). This CDR3 contains 15 residues. V was shortened by 1 base and J by 5 bases, with 17 bases between the two germline ends. The CDR3: CSARAVAGAGETQYF. The CDR3 DNA is TGCAGTGCTAGAGCAGTGGCGGGGGCCGGTGAGACCCAGTACTTC.

The CDR3 region is CASSTRGTRQFF. The CDR3, as DNA: TGTGCCAGTAGTACTCGTGGGACTAGACAGTTCTTC. The genes are TRBV12-3 or TRBV12-4 and TRBJ2-1, with 8 bases fitting TRBD2. This CDR3 contains 12 residues. The junction had 11 bases not matched to a gene; V was cut back by 9 bases and J by 13 bases.

This clonotype was counted only a few times. The genes are TRBV25-1 and TRBJ2-2, with 8 bases that match TRBD2. The V and J ends lost 7 bases and 6 bases, in that order; junction bases with no gene match: 10. The CDR3 is made up of 15 amino acids. CDR1 is MGHDK, CDR2 SYGVNS, per germline. This CDR3 reads CASTRAGGSPGELFF. CDR3 sequence (DNA): TGTGCCAGCACCCGGGCGGGGGGCTCGCCCGGGGAGCTGTTTTTT.

The chain joins TRBV24-1 to TRBJ1-5; a weak D match, TRBD1 (5 bases). This CDR3 is 14 amino acids long. Between the trimmed V and J ends, which lost 3 bases and 4 bases, there was a span of 9 bases. The germline V gene has CDR1 KGHDR and CDR2 SFDVKD. The CDR3 DNA is TGTGCCACCAGTGATCCGGGGCCTAATCAGCCCCAGCATTTT. Protein product: CATSDPGPNQPQHF.

This rearrangement joins TRBV30 to TRBJ1-6; 7 bases are shared with TRBD1. This CDR3 has 15 amino acids. With 0 bases clipped from V and 9 bases from J, the junction kept 8 bases outside the gene matches. CDR1 is GTSNPN and CDR2 is SVGIG in the germline V gene (reference sequence). This CDR3 reads CAWSVHGTVRSPLHF. CDR3 bases: TGTGCCTGGAGTGTACACGGGACAGTGCGTTCACCCCTCCACTTT.

There are a few counts of this clonotype. The rearrangement joins TRBV7-6 to TRBJ1-3, with TRBD1 matching 9 bases. This CDR3 comprises 17 residues. Germline loops: CDR1 SGHVS, CDR2 FNYEAQ. V shed 1 base, J shed 0 bases, and the junction held 4 bases outside the gene matches. CDR3 sequence: CASSLGGQGSSGNTIYF. In nucleotides, the CDR3 is TGTGCCAGCAGCTTAGGGGGACAGGGTTCCTCTGGAAACACCATATATTTT.

The gene calls are TRBV6-1 and TRBJ2-4; tentative D call: TRBD1 (6 bases). Between the trimmed V and J ends, which lost 6 bases and 9 bases, there was a span of 21 bases. The CDR3 has 15 residues. Germline assignment: CDR1 MNHNS and CDR2 SASEGT. The CDR3 loop is CASSRSEAGDGIQYF. CDR3 bases: TGTGCCAGCAGCAGATCGGAGGCAGGGGATGGCATTCAGTACTTC.

This clonotype was counted many times. Its ends do not fully match the called genes, so a read error is possible. The rearrangement uses TRBV27 and TRBJ2-5; 8 positions match TRBD2. The CDR3 loop spans 14 amino acids. Germline values: CDR1 MNHEY, CDR2 SMNVEV (reference sequence). CDR3: CASSPRGGGETQYF. CDR3 bases: TGTGCCAGCAGTCCCCGGGGGGGCGGGGAGACCCAGTATTTC.

This chain connects TRBV7-9 to TRBJ1-3; D possibly corresponds to TRBD1 (5 bases). V gave up 3 bases and J gave up 3 bases, with 15 bases separating them. The CDR3 runs to 16 residues. Per the germline V gene, CDR1 is SEHNR and CDR2 is FQNEAQ (reference sequence). The CDR3 bases are TGTGCCAGCAGCTTCGAGGTGACGGGGGTTGGAAACACCATATATTTT. Protein: CASSFEVTGVGNTIYF.

As for this clonotype: The junction shows a germline mismatch at one end, possibly a read error. The chain carries TRBV7-6 and TRBJ1-4; 7 bases line up with TRBD1. Looked up from germline, CDR1 is SGHVS and CDR2 is FNYEAQ. This CDR3 is built from 16 residues. CDR3 sequence (DNA): TGTGCCAGCAGCTTAGGAGGGGGCGGAACTAATGAAAAACTGCTTTTT. Protein sequence: CASSLGGGGTNEKLLF.

The chain joins TRBV14 to TRBJ1-2; D not certain. V was cut by 9 bases and J by 5 bases, with 25 bases left in between. The CDR3 runs 16 residues. The germline V gene encodes CDR1 SGHDN and CDR2 FVKESK. The CDR3 spells CARSSTDRPVGYGYTF. In DNA form, the CDR3 reads TGTGCCAGGAGTTCAACCGACCGACCGGTGGGGTATGGCTACACCTTC.

The V call is TRBV12-3 or TRBV12-4, the J call TRBJ2-1; D may be TRBD2 (5 bases). The germline V and J ends were trimmed by 5 bases and 1 base, with 12 bases remaining between them. The CDR3 totals 15 residues. CDR3 sequence reads: CASSPALASYNEQFF. The CDR3, as DNA: TGTGCCAGCAGTCCCGCGTTAGCGTCCTACAATGAGCAGTTCTTC.

The rearrangement links TRBV4-2 to TRBJ2-7, with 10 positions matching TRBD2. CDR3 length equals 16 residues. The V segment lost 2 bases and the J segment 2 bases; nucleotides outside the gene matches: 6. The germline CDR1 and CDR2 sequences are LGHNA and YNFKEQ. For the CDR3, the DNA is TGTGCCAGCAGCCAACAAAGCGGGGGGGCCACCTACGAGCAGTACTTC. Its protein product is CASSQQSGGATYEQYF.

This clonotype was seen a handful of times. This rearrangement joins TRBV7-2 to TRBJ2-1; D possibly corresponds to TRBD1 (5 bases). The CDR3 extends over 13 amino acids. The ends were cut back, 6 bases at V and 8 bases at J, with 14 bases in the middle. Germline lookup yields CDR1 SGHTA and CDR2 FQGNSA. This CDR3 reads CASRKKGMDEQFF. Here the CDR3 DNA reads TGTGCCAGCAGGAAAAAGGGGATGGATGAGCAGTTCTTC.

This clonotype was recorded a few times. This chain uses TRBV5-1 with TRBJ1-4; D unresolved. The CDR3 runs 13 residues. V lost 5 bases and J 2 bases, leaving 7 bases between the germline ends. Germline-derived CDR1 and CDR2 are SGHRS and YFSETQ. The DNA of the CDR3 is TGCGCCAGCAGTGGGCAGACTAATGAAAAACTGTTTTTT. Translated, it gives CASSGQTNEKLFF.

This chain connects TRBV5-1 to TRBJ2-7, with D possibly being TRBD1 (6 bases). Germline assignment: CDR1 SGHRS and CDR2 YFSETQ. CDR3 length: 17 amino acids. Between the trimmed V and J ends, which lost 4 bases and 0 bases, there was a span of 20 bases. Here the CDR3 reads CASSRGILVPSSYEQYF. In DNA, the CDR3 is TGCGCCAGCAGCAGGGGGATTTTGGTCCCAAGCTCCTACGAGCAGTACTTC.

V gene TRBV7-2 combines with J gene TRBJ2-3; 7 bases agree with TRBD2. Germline CDR1 reads SGHTA; CDR2 reads FQGNSA. CDR3 size: 13 residues. The ends lost 8 bases at V and 3 bases at J; junction bases unmatched: 5. The CDR3 region is CASAREETDTQYF. Written as DNA, the CDR3 is TGTGCCAGCGCACGGGAGGAAACAGATACGCAGTATTTT.

This clonotype was observed a handful of times. CDR3: CANTYRQGGEAFF. Here the CDR3 DNA reads TGTGCCAACACCTACCGACAGGGTGGTGAAGCTTTCTTT. The V and J genes are TRBV27 and TRBJ1-1, with 7 nucleotides matching TRBD1. Germline V gene data show CDR1 as MNHEY and CDR2 as SMNVEV (reference sequence). The CDR3 has 13 amino acids. The V segment lost 10 bases and the J segment 7 bases; nucleotides outside the gene matches: 12.

This clonotype was detected ten times or more. The chain links TRBV29-1 to TRBJ1-2; the D gene is possibly TRBD1 (5 bases). The germline V gene has CDR1 SQVTM and CDR2 ANQGSEA. Trimming pared 4 bases from V and 8 bases from J, leaving 17 bases between. The CDR3 consists of 13 residues. The DNA for the CDR3 is TGCAGCGTTGGTTCGAGTGGCAGGGACGGCTACACCTTC. This codes for CSVGSSGRDGYTF.

A note on this clonotype: Compared with germline, one end of the junction differs, possibly owing to a read error. The chain carries TRBV15 and TRBJ2-5; the D is unclear. Per germline, CDR1 LNHNV and CDR2 YYDKDF (reference sequence). This CDR3 region has 17 residues. The CDR3 sequence is CATSRGIRQKYQEAQYF. CDR3 in DNA: TGTGCCACCAGCAGAGGCATTAGGCAGAAGTACCAAGAGGCCCAGTACTTC.

This chain joins TRBV5-1 and TRBJ2-3; D remains ambiguous. V was clipped by 1 base and J by 7 bases, with 16 bases between them. Per germline, CDR1 SGHRS and CDR2 YFSETQ. The CDR3 runs 15 residues. The CDR3 sequence is CASSLRTPTRNTQYF. The CDR3 DNA is TGCGCCAGCAGCTTGAGGACCCCCACGAGAAATACGCAGTATTTT.

The rearrangement uses TRBV2 and TRBJ2-1; D is undetermined. CDR1 is SNHLY, CDR2 FYNNEI, per germline. There are 14 residues in the CDR3. The germline V and J ends were trimmed by 5 bases and 0 bases, with 8 bases remaining between them. As DNA, the CDR3 is TGTGCCAGCAGTTTGTATTCCTCCTACAATGAGCAGTTCTTC. This encodes CASSLYSSYNEQFF.

This clonotype turned up a few times. The chain combines TRBV20-1 with TRBJ2-7; D tentatively fits TRBD1 or TRBD2 (5 bases each). The germline gives CDR1 DFQATT, CDR2 SNEGSKA (reference sequence). The CDR3 runs to 13 residues. V shed 5 bases and J shed 2 bases, with 13 bases lying between them. The CDR3 protein is CSALRDQPYEQYF. The DNA of the CDR3 is TGCAGTGCTCTCCGGGACCAGCCCTACGAGCAGTACTTC.

The chain carries TRBV14 and TRBJ1-1; no definite D call. V lost 1 base, J lost 10 bases, and 16 bases lay in between. This CDR3 has 14 residues. Germline assignment: CDR1 SGHDN and CDR2 FVKESK. CDR3 sequence reads: CASSQVGFSKAAFF. The CDR3 DNA is TGTGCCAGCAGCCAAGTGGGGTTTTCGAAGGCAGCTTTCTTT.